This T cell receptor beta chain was profiled in a study of identical twins. CDR1 and CDR2 (germline): MNHNY, SVGAGI (reference sequence). This CDR3 region has 13 residues. Germline trimming cut 6 bases from V and 5 bases from J; bases unmatched to any gene: 6. In its sample, this clonotype was seen a few times. TCRdb reanalysed the 5' RACE reads using MiXCR and keeps one entry per CDR3 protein. The sample shows 450,000 to 650,000 distinct CDR3 sequences, 9.6% of them seen only once. Another study also made use of these data, one on yellow fever vaccine responses in identical twins.

The chain is built from TRBV6-6 and TRBJ2-5, with 7 bases aligning to TRBD2. This receptor was identified in a woman younger than 35 in good health. The sequencing sample was made of PBMCs. The CDR3 region is CASSSVGGETQYF. CDR3 nucleotide sequence: TGTGCCAGCAGCTCCGTGGGAGGGGAGACCCAGTACTTC.